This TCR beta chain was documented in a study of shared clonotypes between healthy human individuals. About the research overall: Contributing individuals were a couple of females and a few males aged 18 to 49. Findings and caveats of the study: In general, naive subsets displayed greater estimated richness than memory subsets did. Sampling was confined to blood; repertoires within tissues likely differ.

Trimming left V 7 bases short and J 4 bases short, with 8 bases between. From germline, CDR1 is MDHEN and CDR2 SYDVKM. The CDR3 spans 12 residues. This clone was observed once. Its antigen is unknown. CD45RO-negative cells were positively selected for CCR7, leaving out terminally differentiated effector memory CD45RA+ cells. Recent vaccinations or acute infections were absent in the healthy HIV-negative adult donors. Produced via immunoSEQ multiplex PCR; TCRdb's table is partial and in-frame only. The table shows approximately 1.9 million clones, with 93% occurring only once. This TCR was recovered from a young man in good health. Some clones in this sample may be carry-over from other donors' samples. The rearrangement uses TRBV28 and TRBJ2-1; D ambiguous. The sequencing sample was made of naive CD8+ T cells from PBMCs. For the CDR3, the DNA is TGTGCCAGCAATGGAGAATACAATGAGCAGTTCTTC. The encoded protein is CASNGEYNEQFF. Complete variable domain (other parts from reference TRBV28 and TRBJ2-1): DVKVTQSSRYLVKRTGEKVFLECVQDMDHENMFWYRQDPGLGLRLIYFSYDVKMKEKGDIPEGYSVSREKKERFSLILESASTNQTSMYLCASNGEYNEQFFGPGTRLTVL.